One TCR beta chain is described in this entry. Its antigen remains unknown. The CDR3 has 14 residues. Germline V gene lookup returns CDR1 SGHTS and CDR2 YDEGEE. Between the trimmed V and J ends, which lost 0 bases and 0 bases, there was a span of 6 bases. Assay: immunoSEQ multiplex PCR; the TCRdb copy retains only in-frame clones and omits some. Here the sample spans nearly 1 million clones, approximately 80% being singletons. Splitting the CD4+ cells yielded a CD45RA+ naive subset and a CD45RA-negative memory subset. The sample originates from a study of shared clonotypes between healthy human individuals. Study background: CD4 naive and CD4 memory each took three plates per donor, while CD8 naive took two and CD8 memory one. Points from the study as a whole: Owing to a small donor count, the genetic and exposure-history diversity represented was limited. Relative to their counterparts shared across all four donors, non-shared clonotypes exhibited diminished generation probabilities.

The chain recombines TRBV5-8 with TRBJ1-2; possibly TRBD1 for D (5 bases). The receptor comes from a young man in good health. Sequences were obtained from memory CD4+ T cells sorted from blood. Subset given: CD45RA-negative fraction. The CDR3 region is CASSLGQPNYGYTF. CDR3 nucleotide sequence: TGTGCCAGCAGCTTGGGACAGCCTAACTATGGCTACACCTTC.